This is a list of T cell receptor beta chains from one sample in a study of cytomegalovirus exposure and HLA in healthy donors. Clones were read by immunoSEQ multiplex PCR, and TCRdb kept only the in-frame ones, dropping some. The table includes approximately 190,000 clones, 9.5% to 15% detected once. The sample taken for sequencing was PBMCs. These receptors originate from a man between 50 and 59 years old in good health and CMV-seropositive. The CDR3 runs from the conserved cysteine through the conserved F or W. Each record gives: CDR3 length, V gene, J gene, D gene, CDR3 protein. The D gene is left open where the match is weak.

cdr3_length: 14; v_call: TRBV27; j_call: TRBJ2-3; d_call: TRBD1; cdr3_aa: CASSLRQGQDTQYF
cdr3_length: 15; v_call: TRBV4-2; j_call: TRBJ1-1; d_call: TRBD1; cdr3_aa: CASSYPTGTNTEAFF
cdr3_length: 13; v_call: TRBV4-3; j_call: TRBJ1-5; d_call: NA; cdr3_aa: CASSQVGNQPQHF
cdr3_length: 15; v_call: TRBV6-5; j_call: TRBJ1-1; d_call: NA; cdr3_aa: CASSYGRGSWTEAFF
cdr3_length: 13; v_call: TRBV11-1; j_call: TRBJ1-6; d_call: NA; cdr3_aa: CASSLAPSSPLHF
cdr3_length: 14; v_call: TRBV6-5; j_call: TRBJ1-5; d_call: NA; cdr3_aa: CAIGGRDSNQPQHF
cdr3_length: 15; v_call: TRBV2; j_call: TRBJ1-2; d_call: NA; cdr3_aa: CASSEQGLPTYGYTF
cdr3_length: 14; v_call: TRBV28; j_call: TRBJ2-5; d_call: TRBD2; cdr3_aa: CASSLLAGVPTQYF
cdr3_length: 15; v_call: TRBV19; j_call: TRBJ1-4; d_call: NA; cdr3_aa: CASSKNRATNEKLFF
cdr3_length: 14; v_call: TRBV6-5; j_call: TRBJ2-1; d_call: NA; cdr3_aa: CASARTVNYNEQFF
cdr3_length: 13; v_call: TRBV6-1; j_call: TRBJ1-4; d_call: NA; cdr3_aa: CASSEAHREKLFF
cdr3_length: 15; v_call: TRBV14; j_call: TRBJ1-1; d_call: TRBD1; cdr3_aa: CASSQHRGLPLMAFF
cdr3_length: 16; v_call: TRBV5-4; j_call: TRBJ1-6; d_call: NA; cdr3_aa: CASSLVRSLTDSPLHF
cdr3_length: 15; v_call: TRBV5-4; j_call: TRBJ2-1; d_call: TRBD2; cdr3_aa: CASSLALAGPNEQFF
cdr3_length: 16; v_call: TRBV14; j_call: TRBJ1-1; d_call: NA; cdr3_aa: CASSQLTANMGTEAFF
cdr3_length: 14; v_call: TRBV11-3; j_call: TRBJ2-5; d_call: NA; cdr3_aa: CASTRNRGGETQYF
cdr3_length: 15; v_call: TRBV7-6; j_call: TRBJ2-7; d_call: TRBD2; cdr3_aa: CASSLGAGGTYEQYF
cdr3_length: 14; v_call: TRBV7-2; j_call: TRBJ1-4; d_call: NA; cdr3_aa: CASSRQGLDEKLFF
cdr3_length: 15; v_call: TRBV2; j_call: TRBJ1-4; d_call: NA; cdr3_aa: CASSESQGGWEKLFF
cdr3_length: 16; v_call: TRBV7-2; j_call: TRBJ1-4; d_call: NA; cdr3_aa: CASSLVGGPTNEKLFF
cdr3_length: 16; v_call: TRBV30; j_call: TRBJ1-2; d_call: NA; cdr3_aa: CAWSPTAGRLSYGYTF
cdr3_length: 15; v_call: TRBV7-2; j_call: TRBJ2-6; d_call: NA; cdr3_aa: CASSSKGAGANVLTF
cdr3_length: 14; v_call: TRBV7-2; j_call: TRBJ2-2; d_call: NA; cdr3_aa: CASSVWTTAGELFF
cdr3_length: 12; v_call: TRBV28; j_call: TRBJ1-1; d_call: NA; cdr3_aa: CASSLRNTEAFF
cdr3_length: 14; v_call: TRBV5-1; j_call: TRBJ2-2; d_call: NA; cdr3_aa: CASSTTYRTGELFF
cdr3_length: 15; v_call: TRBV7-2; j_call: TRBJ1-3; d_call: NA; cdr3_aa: CASRPSRVLGNTIYF
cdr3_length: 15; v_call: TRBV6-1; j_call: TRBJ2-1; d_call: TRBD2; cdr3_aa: CASTGLAGGVNEQFF
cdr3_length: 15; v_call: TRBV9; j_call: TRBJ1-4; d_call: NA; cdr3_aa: CASSVGGGSTEKLFF
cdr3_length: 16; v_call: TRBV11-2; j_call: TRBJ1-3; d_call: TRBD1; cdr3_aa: CASSLQRTGLGNTIYF
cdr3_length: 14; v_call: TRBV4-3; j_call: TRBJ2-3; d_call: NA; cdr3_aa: CASSQEQDTDTQYF
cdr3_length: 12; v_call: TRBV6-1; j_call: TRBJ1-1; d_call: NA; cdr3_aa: CASSEWAGLDFF
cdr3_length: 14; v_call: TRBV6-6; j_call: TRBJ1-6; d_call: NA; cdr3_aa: CASSPGSPNSPLHF
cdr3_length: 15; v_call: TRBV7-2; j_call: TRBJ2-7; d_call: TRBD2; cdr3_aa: CASSLGGGAGYEQYF
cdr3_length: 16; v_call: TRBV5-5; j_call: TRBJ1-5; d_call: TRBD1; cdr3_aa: CASSLGDRVGNQPQHF
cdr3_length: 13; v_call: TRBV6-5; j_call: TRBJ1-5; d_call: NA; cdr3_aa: CASSYRGPQPQHF
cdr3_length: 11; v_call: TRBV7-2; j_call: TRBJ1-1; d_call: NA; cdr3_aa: CASSPLDEAFF
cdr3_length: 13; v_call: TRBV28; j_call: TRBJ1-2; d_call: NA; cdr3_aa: CASSLAGGVGYTF
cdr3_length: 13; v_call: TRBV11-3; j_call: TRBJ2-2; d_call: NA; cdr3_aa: CASTVTATGELFF
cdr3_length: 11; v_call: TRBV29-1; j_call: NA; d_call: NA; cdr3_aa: CSVGRDYEQYF
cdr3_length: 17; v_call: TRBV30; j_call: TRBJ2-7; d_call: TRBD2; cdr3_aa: CAWRGSALAGLPYEQYF
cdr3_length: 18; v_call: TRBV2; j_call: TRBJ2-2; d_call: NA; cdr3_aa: CASSETAHSSTSTGELFF
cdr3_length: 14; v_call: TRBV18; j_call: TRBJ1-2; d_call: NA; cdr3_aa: CASSPARGFDGYTF
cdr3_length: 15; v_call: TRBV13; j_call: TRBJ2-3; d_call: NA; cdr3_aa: CASSLLVQNTDTQYF
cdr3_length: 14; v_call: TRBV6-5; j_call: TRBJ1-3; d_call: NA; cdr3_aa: CASSQRLREGTIYF
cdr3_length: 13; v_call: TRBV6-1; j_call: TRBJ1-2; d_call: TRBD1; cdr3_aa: CASRAGTGLGYTF
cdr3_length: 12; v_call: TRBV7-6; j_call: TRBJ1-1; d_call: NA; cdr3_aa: CASSGTRLGLFF
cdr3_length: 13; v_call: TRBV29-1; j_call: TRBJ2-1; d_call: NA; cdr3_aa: CSVGTPERNEQFF
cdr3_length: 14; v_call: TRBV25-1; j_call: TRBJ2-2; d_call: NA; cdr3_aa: CASSERRNTGELFF
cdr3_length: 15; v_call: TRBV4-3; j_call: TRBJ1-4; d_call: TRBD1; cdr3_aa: CASSPRTGTNEKLFF
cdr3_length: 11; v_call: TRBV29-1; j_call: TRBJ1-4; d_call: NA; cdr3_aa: CSAKNTEKLFF
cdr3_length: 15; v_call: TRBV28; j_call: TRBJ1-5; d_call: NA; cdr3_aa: CASFPWTELNQPQHF
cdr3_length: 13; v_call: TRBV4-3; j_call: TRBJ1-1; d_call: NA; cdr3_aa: CASSLALNTEAFF
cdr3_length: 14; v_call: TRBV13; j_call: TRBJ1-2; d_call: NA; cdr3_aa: CASSLGRRGYGYTF
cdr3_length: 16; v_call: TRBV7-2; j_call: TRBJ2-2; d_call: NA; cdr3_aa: CAILDQGQGSAGELFF